What follows are 28 T cell receptor beta chains derived from one specimen sequenced in a study of T cells in Graves' hyperthyroidism and ophthalmopathy. Amplification of TCR beta CDR3 regions was performed using RNA transcripts as template. The TCR CDR3 first-round RT-PCR relied on the HTBI primer set. TCRdb itself ran the multiplex PCR reads through MiXCR, one entry per CDR3 protein. The sample includes a few hundred thousand distinct CDR3 sequences, about half of them seen just once. Sequenced input: peripheral blood or thyroid tissue (not recorded which). All receptors come from a woman between 18 and 29 years old with Graves' hyperthyroidism.

The chain is built from TRBV2 and TRBJ1-5; D is ambiguous. Looked up from germline, CDR1 is SNHLY and CDR2 is FYNNEI. CDR3 length: 10 amino acids. V was shortened by 4 bases and J by 11 bases, with 6 bases between the two germline ends. CDR3 residues: CASSGETQHF. The CDR3 DNA reads TGTGCCAGCAGTGGGGAGACCCAGCATTTT.

This clonotype came up many times. The chain recombines TRBV10-3 with TRBJ1-2; the D is unclear. The V end was cut by 3 bases, the J end by 0 bases, with 8 bases between. Germline loops: CDR1 ENHRY, CDR2 SYGVKD. The CDR3 extends over 14 amino acids. The CDR3 is CAISDLETNYGYTF. DNA of the CDR3: TGTGCCATCAGTGACCTCGAAACTAACTATGGCTACACCTTC.

This clonotype was observed a single time. At one of its ends the junction is not consistent with the germline gene, which may arise from a read error. This chain joins TRBV29-1 and TRBJ1-2; a weak D match, TRBD1 (6 bases). The CDR3 loop spans 10 amino acids. Germline V gene sequence: CDR1 SQVTM, CDR2 ANQGSEA. The CDR3 sequence: CSFDRHGYTF. CDR3 nucleotide sequence: TGCAGCTTTGACAGGCACGGCTACACCTTC.

This chain's CDR3 is CASSEGTHFRLFF. CDR3 nucleotides: TGTGCCAGCAGTGAGGGGACCCACTTTCGACTGTTTTTT. This chain links TRBV2 with TRBJ1-4, with D possibly being TRBD1 (5 bases). This CDR3 spans 13 amino acids. The V and J ends lost 3 bases and 13 bases respectively, with 15 bases between them. From germline, CDR1 is SNHLY and CDR2 FYNNEI.

This clonotype was observed a few times. The V gene is TRBV20-1, the J gene TRBJ1-5; perhaps TRBD1 as D (5 bases). V was pared by 3 bases and J by 6 bases, with 12 bases between. CDR3 length equals 13 residues. Germline-derived CDR1 and CDR2 are DFQATT and SNEGSKA (reference sequence). CDR3: CSASPTGRQPQHF. Here the CDR3 DNA reads TGCAGTGCTAGCCCCACGGGGCGTCAGCCCCAGCATTTT.

This clonotype was recorded many times. The chain joins TRBV13 to TRBJ1-1; no firm D call. Germline CDR1 is PRHDT and CDR2 is FYEKMQ (reference sequence). The CDR3 consists of 14 residues. The ends were cut back, 5 bases at V and 0 bases at J, with 10 bases in the middle. CDR3 sequence: CASSRNELNTEAFF. In DNA form, the CDR3 reads TGTGCCAGCAGCCGAAACGAGTTGAACACTGAAGCTTTCTTT.

Relative to its sample, this clonotype is medium-sized (0.01 to 0.1%). The chain has TRBV25-1 and TRBJ1-6, with TRBD1 matching over 7 bases. Trimming at V came to 6 bases and at J to 8 bases, leaving 4 bases not matched to a gene. CDR1 and CDR2 (germline): MGHDK, SYGVNS. CDR3 length equals 13 residues. CDR3 residues: CASSVDRHSPLHF. The CDR3 DNA sequence: TGTGCCAGCAGCGTGGACAGGCATTCACCCCTCCACTTT.

This clonotype was found a few times. This sequence joins TRBV19 and TRBJ1-3, with D possibly matching TRBD1 (5 bases). Germline lookup yields CDR1 LNHDA and CDR2 SQIVND (reference sequence). V was clipped by 5 bases and J by 3 bases, with 14 bases between them. This CDR3 contains 15 residues. Written as DNA, the CDR3 is TGTGCCAGTAGTCCCGGGACGTTATATGGAAACACCATATATTTT. Translated, it gives CASSPGTLYGNTIYF.

This chain connects TRBV5-1 to TRBJ2-7; D is undetermined. The ends were cut back, 0 bases at V and 2 bases at J, with 6 bases in the middle. The germline V gene has CDR1 SGHRS and CDR2 YFSETQ. The CDR3 is 13 residues long. In DNA, the CDR3 is TGCGCCAGCAGCTTGGAAAGGGCCTACGAGCAGTACTTC. Amino acid sequence: CASSLERAYEQYF.

This clonotype was counted at least ten times. The chain links TRBV20-1 to TRBJ1-6; D gene uncertain. CDR1 is DFQATT, CDR2 SNEGSKA, per germline (reference sequence). This CDR3 has 12 amino acids. Trimming cost V 4 bases and J 10 bases, with 11 bases left between them. The CDR3, as DNA: TGCAGTGCTACGGGAAGTGGGTCACCCCTCCACTTT. Residues: CSATGSGSPLHF.

This clonotype was observed a handful of times. V is TRBV20-1 and J is TRBJ2-7; weak D call: TRBD2 (6 bases). CDR1 and CDR2 from the germline V gene are DFQATT and SNEGSKA (reference sequence). CDR3 size: 14 residues. The V end lost 2 bases, the J end lost 2 bases, and 13 bases lay between the germline ends. The CDR3 spells CSARTASETYEQYF. Here the CDR3 DNA reads TGCAGTGCTAGAACGGCTAGCGAAACCTACGAGCAGTACTTC.

The V gene is TRBV25-1, the J gene TRBJ1-5; the match to TRBD1 covers 8 bases. The germline gives CDR1 MGHDK, CDR2 SYGVNS. The trim removed 5 bases at V and 4 bases at J, leaving 7 bases unmatched. This CDR3 spans 15 amino acids. The CDR3 DNA reads as TGTGCCAGCAGTTCACGACAGGGGACGAATCAGCCCCAGCATTTT. This translates into CASSSRQGTNQPQHF. The full variable domain, with the rest looked up from reference TRBV25-1 and TRBJ1-5, is EADIYQTPRYLVIGTGKKITLECSQTMGHDKMYWYQQDPGMELHLIHYSYGVNSTEKGDLSSESTVSRIRTEHFPLTLESARPSHTSQYLCASSSRQGTNQPQHFGDGTRLSIL.

This clonotype is a singleton in its sample. The chain couples TRBV29-1 to TRBJ2-7, with TRBD2 matching 14 bases. The CDR3 is 13 amino acids. Trimming cost V 3 bases and J 7 bases; bases outside gene matches: 2. Germline lookup yields CDR1 SQVTM and CDR2 ANQGSEA. The CDR3 reads CSVEGTSGSEQYF. Written as DNA, the CDR3 is TGCAGCGTTGAGGGGACTAGCGGGAGTGAGCAGTACTTC.

The chain has TRBV5-1 and TRBJ1-1, with D hard to call. Germline V gene data show CDR1 as SGHRS and CDR2 as YFSETQ. The length of the CDR3 is 14 residues. V shed 6 bases and J shed 5 bases, with 17 bases lying between them. CDR3: CASTFGERGTEAFF. CDR3 DNA: TGCGCCAGCACCTTTGGGGAGCGCGGGACTGAAGCTTTCTTT.

Of note for this clonotype: This may stem from a read error, because a much larger clone lies one nucleotide away. The chain joins TRBV7-9 to TRBJ2-6; TRBD1 matches 8 bases. Germline loops: CDR1 SEHNR, CDR2 FQNEAQ (reference sequence). This CDR3 comprises 18 residues. CDR3 region: CASSPGQGQRSGANGLTF. DNA of the CDR3: TGTGCCAGCAGCCCAGGACAGGGCCAAAGGTCTGGGGCCAACGGCCTGACTTTC.

This clonotype was picked up a small number of times. V and J are TRBV12-3 or TRBV12-4 and TRBJ2-7, with TRBD2 matching over 7 bases. The CDR3 covers 14 residues. V shed 6 bases, J shed 0 bases, and the junction held 5 bases outside the gene matches. The CDR3: CASRPGLTSYEQYF. CDR3 sequence (DNA): TGTGCCAGCAGGCCGGGACTAACCTCCTACGAGCAGTACTTC.

The J gene is TRBJ1-6, the V gene TRBV6-5, with a possible D match to TRBD1 (6 bases). The CDR3 length is 13 residues. Trimming took off 8 bases at V and 13 bases at J, with 18 bases between the two ends. Germline V gene lookup returns CDR1 MNHEY and CDR2 SVGAGI. This CDR3 is CASQGRGISPLHF. In nucleotides, the CDR3 is TGTGCCAGCCAGGGCAGGGGAATTAGCCCCCTCCACTTT.

This clonotype was observed a few times. This sequence joins TRBV7-9 and TRBJ1-3; D might be TRBD1 (5 bases). The CDR3 sequence is 14 residues long. V dropped 6 bases and J dropped 15 bases, with 24 bases sitting between them. The germline V gene has CDR1 SEHNR and CDR2 FQNEAQ (reference sequence). The CDR3 loop reads CASRPGTATYPKYF. The CDR3, as DNA: TGTGCCAGCAGACCCGGGACCGCTACTTACCCCAAATATTTT.

This clonotype was seen many times. J is TRBJ1-2 and V is TRBV7-2; D is perhaps TRBD1 (6 bases). The CDR3 totals 14 residues. CDR1 and CDR2 (germline): SGHTA, FQGNSA. The ends were cut back, 6 bases at V and 8 bases at J, with 19 bases in the middle. CDR3 protein: CASSSRQAALGYTF. CDR3 coding DNA: TGTGCCAGCAGTTCTAGACAGGCCGCCCTGGGCTACACCTTC.

In its sample, this clonotype was seen many times. This chain joins TRBV10-3 and TRBJ1-1, with TRBD1 matching over 7 bases. Trimming at V came to 5 bases and at J to 4 bases, leaving 4 bases not matched to a gene. Germline V gives CDR1 ENHRY, CDR2 SYGVKD. CDR3 size: 13 residues. Here the CDR3 DNA reads TGTGCCATCAGTCAACAGGGGAGCACTGAAGCTTTCTTT. It translates to CAISQQGSTEAFF.

V and J are TRBV15 and TRBJ1-1; D not certain. The ends were cut back, 0 bases at V and 3 bases at J, with 8 bases in the middle. Germline assignment: CDR1 LNHNV and CDR2 YYDKDF (reference sequence). There are 14 residues in the CDR3. CDR3 region: CATSREEGYTEAFF. In DNA form, the CDR3 reads TGTGCCACCAGCAGAGAAGAGGGTTACACTGAAGCTTTCTTT.

This clonotype was observed a handful of times. The chain couples TRBV2 to TRBJ2-7; D gene unclear. V was trimmed by 3 bases and J by 3 bases, leaving 9 bases between them. Germline assignment: CDR1 SNHLY and CDR2 FYNNEI. This CDR3 region has 13 residues. The CDR3 sequence: CASSDPGSYEQYF. The CDR3 nucleotides read TGTGCCAGCAGTGATCCCGGAAGCTACGAGCAGTACTTC.

In this sample, this clonotype turned up a few times. V and J are TRBV5-4 and TRBJ1-2, with TRBD1 identical over 7 bases. CDR1 is SGHNT and CDR2 is YYREEE in the germline V gene (reference sequence). The trim removed 4 bases at V and 4 bases at J, leaving 10 bases unmatched. The CDR3 covers 15 residues. CDR3 nucleotides: TGTGCCAGCAGCAGGGCGTCCGGGACAGCCTATGGCTACACCTTC. Its translation is CASSRASGTAYGYTF.

At least ten counts were recorded for this clonotype. The chain links TRBV24-1 to TRBJ1-5, with D hard to call. Per the germline V gene, CDR1 is KGHDR and CDR2 is SFDVKD. V lost 5 bases and J 6 bases, leaving 10 bases between the germline ends. CDR3 size: 13 residues. The CDR3 here is CATSVRTGQPQHF. The DNA for the CDR3 is TGTGCCACCAGTGTGAGGACTGGTCAGCCCCAGCATTTT.

In this sample, this clonotype turned up many times. The chain uses TRBV2 and TRBJ1-3, with D perhaps matching TRBD1 (6 bases). This CDR3 comprises 12 residues. The V end lost 4 bases, the J end lost 14 bases, and 15 bases lay between the germline ends. Germline V gene data show CDR1 as SNHLY and CDR2 as FYNNEI. The CDR3 coding sequence is TGTGCCAGCAGTGCAGGACAGTTGCCGGTATATTTT. Translated, it gives CASSAGQLPVYF. The full variable domain, with the rest looked up from reference TRBV2 and TRBJ1-3, is EPEVTQTPSHQVTQMGQEVILRCVPISNHLYFYWYRQILGQKVEFLVSFYNNEISEKSEIFDDQFSVERPDGSNFTLKIRSTKLEDSAMYFCASSAGQLPVYFGEGSWLTVV.

This clonotype was found a few times. The chain is built from TRBV5-1 and TRBJ1-5; D not resolved. V was cut by 3 bases and J by 1 base, with 8 bases left in between. The CDR3 sequence is 14 residues long. Germline assignment: CDR1 SGHRS and CDR2 YFSETQ. CDR3 sequence reads: CASSSDGSNQPQHF. CDR3 DNA sequence: TGCGCCAGCAGCTCGGACGGGAGCAATCAGCCCCAGCATTTT.

This clonotype was counted only a few times. This chain joins TRBV6-5 and TRBJ1-2; perhaps TRBD1 as D (5 bases). Germline lookup yields CDR1 MNHEY and CDR2 SVGAGI. The CDR3 is 13 amino acids. V lost 6 bases to trimming and J lost 8 bases, with 16 bases between them. The CDR3 DNA is TGTGCCAGCAGACCGGGGACGGGCGGAGGCTACACCTTC. Translating it yields CASRPGTGGGYTF.

This clonotype was seen a handful of times. This chain links TRBV2 with TRBJ2-2; 9 nucleotides agree with TRBD1. Trimming took 3 bases from V and 6 from J; bases not matched to a gene: 8. The CDR3 contains 16 residues. The germline V gene encodes CDR1 SNHLY and CDR2 FYNNEI. Written as DNA, the CDR3 is TGTGCCAGCAGTGAGTTCCGGGACAGGGTTTCCGGGGAGCTGTTTTTT. Its translation: CASSEFRDRVSGELFF.